This TCR beta chain was sequenced in a study of technical replicates of blood from several donors. Only in-frame clones appear in the TCRdb table, and some are missing; sequencing was by immunoSEQ multiplex PCR. The sample shows some 83,000 clones, approximately 94% of them seen only once. Per germline, CDR1 MNHEY and CDR2 SVGAGI. The CDR3 sequence is 13 residues long. V lost 11 bases and J 4 bases, leaving 17 bases between the germline ends. This clone was picked up one time. Specimen: T cells isolated from PBMCs. The receptor was derived from a human donor in good health. The chain employs TRBV6-5 and TRBJ1-2; D might be TRBD1 (5 bases). CDR3 sequence (DNA): TGTGCCTCAGGCCTGGCAGGGCCCTATGGCTACACCTTC. It is translated as CASGLAGPYGYTF.